The 17 T cell receptor beta chains listed next were all sequenced from one sample in a study of response to subunit inactivated influenza vaccine. TCRdb re-called the RT-PCR reads with MiXCR, one entry per CDR3 protein. The data show approximately 500,000 distinct CDR3 sequences, 14% seen once. This material consisted of PBMCs from blood, taken 11 to 12 days after vaccination. These receptors all stem from a man aged 50-60 years who received an inactivated influenza vaccine.

The sample holds a few counts of this clonotype. This sequence joins TRBV7-9 and TRBJ2-2; unclear D gene. The CDR3 runs 14 residues. CDR1 is SEHNR, CDR2 FQNEAQ, per germline (reference sequence). V was pared by 0 bases and J by 4 bases, with 6 bases between. The CDR3 DNA follows: TGTGCCAGCAGCTTAGCGGCGTCCACCGGGGAGCTGTTTTTT. This codes for CASSLAASTGELFF.

This clonotype has only a few counts. This chain uses TRBV15 with TRBJ1-2, with TRBD1 as a possible D gene (6 bases). Trimming removed 1 base at V and 8 bases at J, with 8 bases between. CDR1 is LNHNV and CDR2 is YYDKDF in the germline V gene (reference sequence). CDR3 length: 12 residues. This CDR3 reads CATSRARGGYTF. The CDR3 DNA reads as TGTGCCACCAGCAGAGCCAGGGGAGGCTACACCTTC.

The J gene is TRBJ1-1, the V gene TRBV20-1; no definite D call. V lost 0 bases and J lost 9, with 11 bases in between. Germline V gene data show CDR1 as DFQATT and CDR2 as SNEGSKA (reference sequence). This CDR3 region has 12 residues. The CDR3 DNA reads TGCAGTGCTAGAGATTTACAACAGAAAGCTTTCTTT. Protein sequence: CSARDLQQKAFF.

The chain carries TRBV2 and TRBJ2-3; no clear D. The CDR3 consists of 12 residues. The germline V gene encodes CDR1 SNHLY and CDR2 FYNNEI. The V and J ends lost 2 bases and 7 bases respectively, with 7 bases between them. CDR3 DNA: TGTGCCAGCAGTGAATATGTGAATACGCAGTATTTT. Translation gives CASSEYVNTQYF.

The gene calls are TRBV28 and TRBJ2-3; a possible D gene is TRBD1 (5 bases). The germline gives CDR1 MDHEN, CDR2 SYDVKM. CDR3 length equals 14 residues. The V and J ends lost 4 bases and 0 bases respectively, with 8 bases between them. CDR3: CASSSGHSTDTQYF. In DNA, the CDR3 is TGTGCCAGCAGTTCAGGACACAGCACAGATACGCAGTATTTT.

The chain couples TRBV3-1 to TRBJ1-1, with TRBD1 identical over 7 bases. This CDR3 is 12 amino acids long. Germline V gene data show CDR1 as LGHDT and CDR2 as YNNKEL (reference sequence). V shed 4 bases and J 7 bases; nucleotides not matched to a gene: 3. The CDR3 spells CASSRTGDEAFF. Here the CDR3 DNA reads TGTGCCAGCAGCCGAACAGGGGATGAAGCTTTCTTT.

This clonotype was recorded a few times. The V and J genes are TRBV4-3 and TRBJ2-3, with 8 bases matching TRBD1. CDR1 and CDR2 from the germline V gene are LGHNA and YSLEER. This CDR3 spans 16 amino acids. J gave up 3 bases and V 0 bases, and 5 bases lay outside the gene matches. The CDR3 is CASSQETGGNTDTQYF. The CDR3 DNA sequence: TGCGCCAGCAGCCAAGAAACAGGGGGTAATACAGATACGCAGTATTTT.

The genes are TRBV12-3 or TRBV12-4 and TRBJ2-7, with 8 bases fitting TRBD1. V was pared by 5 bases and J by 0 bases, with 9 bases of the junction left unmatched. The CDR3 is 16 amino acids. The CDR3 loop reads CASSPRTGRSSYEQYF. In DNA form, the CDR3 reads TGTGCCAGCAGTCCCAGGACAGGGAGGAGCTCCTACGAGCAGTACTTC.

This clonotype was counted between two and nine times. V usage is TRBV10-3 and J usage is TRBJ2-3; 12 bases are a match to TRBD1. Germline assignment: CDR1 ENHRY and CDR2 SYGVKD. The V gene end was trimmed by 3 bases and the J gene end by 7 bases; junction bases not matched to a gene: 11. There are 17 residues in the CDR3. Here the CDR3 reads CAISDQGQGAPPNTQYF. The CDR3 nucleotides read TGTGCCATCAGTGACCAGGGACAGGGGGCACCGCCGAATACGCAGTATTTT.

This clonotype was seen repeatedly, ten times or more. The chain is built from TRBV11-2 and TRBJ2-5; tentatively, D is TRBD2 (6 bases). The CDR3 runs to 14 residues. Germline V CDR1 and CDR2: SGHAT, FQNNGV. Between the trimmed V and J ends, which lost 5 bases and 8 bases, there was a span of 18 bases. The CDR3, as DNA: TGTGCCAGCAGCCTAGGGTTACAGGAGGGAACCCAGTACTTC. This gives the protein CASSLGLQEGTQYF.

The table lists this clonotype with a few counts. V is TRBV20-1 and J is TRBJ2-1; perhaps TRBD2 as D (5 bases). Trimming pared 3 bases from V and 5 bases from J, leaving 14 bases between. The CDR3 runs to 14 residues. Germline V lookup: CDR1 DFQATT, CDR2 SNEGSKA (reference sequence). The CDR3 DNA is TGCAGTGCTAGCCGTGACTCGGGGAACAATGAGCAGTTCTTC. This codes for CSASRDSGNNEQFF.

The rearrangement uses TRBV6-2 or TRBV6-3 and TRBJ2-5; D gene uncertain. CDR1 is MNHEY and CDR2 is SVGEGT in the germline V gene. This CDR3 is 13 amino acids long. With 4 bases removed from V and 9 bases from J, the gap between germline ends came to 15 bases. As DNA, the CDR3 is TGTGCCAGCAGTTCTACTCGGACCGTCCCCCAGTACTTC. Protein: CASSSTRTVPQYF.

This clonotype was observed a few times. The chain is built from TRBV5-1 and TRBJ2-3; 7 nucleotides agree with TRBD1. J gave up 3 bases and V 4 bases, and 11 bases lay outside the gene matches. The CDR3 has 16 amino acids. The V gene's germline CDR1 is SGHRS and CDR2 YFSETQ. In nucleotides, the CDR3 is TGCGCCAGCAGCGCTCGGACAGGCCATGGGACAGATACGCAGTATTTT. Amino acids: CASSARTGHGTDTQYF.

This clonotype was counted at least ten times. This chain connects TRBV5-1 to TRBJ1-1; D is perhaps TRBD1 (5 bases). The germline gives CDR1 SGHRS, CDR2 YFSETQ. The CDR3 spans 15 residues. Trimming shortened V by 0 bases and J by 1 base, and 10 bases separated the two germline ends. This CDR3 is CASSLGGTANTEAFF. The DNA for the CDR3 is TGCGCCAGCAGCTTGGGGGGGACGGCGAACACTGAAGCTTTCTTT. The full variable domain, in which reference TRBV5-1 and TRBJ1-1 provide the parts outside the CDR3, is KAGVTQTPRYLIKTRGQQVTLSCSPISGHRSVSWYQQTPGQGLQFLFEYFSETQRNKGNFPGRFSGRQFSNSRSEMNVSTLELGDSALYLCASSLGGTANTEAFFGQGTRLTVV.

This clonotype was seen once. This chain links TRBV27 with TRBJ2-7, with TRBD1 as a possible D gene (5 bases). CDR3 length: 15 amino acids. Trimming pared 5 bases from V and 1 base from J, leaving 15 bases between. Germline V gene sequence: CDR1 MNHEY, CDR2 SMNVEV (reference sequence). This CDR3 is CASSLQGMESYEQYF. Here the CDR3 DNA reads TGTGCCAGCAGTCTGCAGGGTATGGAGTCCTACGAGCAGTACTTC.

The J gene is TRBJ1-1, the V gene TRBV7-2; D is unclear. The CDR3 runs to 13 residues. CDR1 SGHTA and CDR2 FQGNSA come from the germline V gene. V lost 5 bases, J lost 0 bases, and 7 bases lay in between. DNA for the CDR3: TGTGCCAGCAGCCCTAGCATGAACACTGAAGCTTTCTTT. Encoded protein: CASSPSMNTEAFF.

The chain uses TRBV12-3 or TRBV12-4 and TRBJ1-6; D is unclear. The V gene lost 6 bases and the J gene lost 9 bases, with 9 bases spanning the gap. The CDR3 is made up of 12 amino acids. The CDR3 region has the DNA TGTGCCAGCAGGCTGACGGTTTCACCCCTCCACTTT. This codes for CASRLTVSPLHF.